This entry describes one TCR beta chain. V lost 6 bases and J lost 6, with 17 bases in between. Germline V gene lookup returns CDR1 LNHDA and CDR2 SQIVND (reference sequence). The CDR3 runs 15 residues. The source of the sample is a study of cytomegalovirus exposure and HLA in healthy donors. Study overall: Prior work identified some 120 million unique TCR beta sequences in some 200 million T cells.

PCR amplification relied on 60 Vbeta primers (plus 13 Jbeta primers). The table came from immunoSEQ multiplex PCR; TCRdb's copy has only in-frame clones and leaves some out. The data show about 83,000 clones, 70% to 75% seen once. The sequence was collected from a man between 60 and 75 years old in good health and CMV-seronegative. The V gene is TRBV19, the J gene TRBJ2-2; TRBD1 might be the D (6 bases). Sample: PBMCs. Here the CDR3 reads CASRTTGSSSGELFF. The CDR3 coding sequence is TGTGCCAGTAGGACGACAGGTAGTTCATCCGGGGAGCTGTTTTTT.